This entry concerns a single T cell receptor (beta chain). Its antigen is undetermined. The genes are named according to mouse. The DNA ends 4 residues before the CDR3 does, and the rest of the CDR3 is filled in from the germline J gene. The same CDR3 also results from other DNA sequences found in this sample. The sequencing template was cDNA reverse transcribed from extracted RNA. Generated by immunoSEQ multiplex PCR, the TCRdb table keeps only in-frame clones and is missing some. This repertoire holds 270,000 or so clones, and none appear only once. These data come from a study of CD8+ T cells in alopecia areata. About the study: Approximately 6-11-week-old female C3H/HeJ mice were grafted with skin from spontaneously alopecic roughly 6-12-month-old C3H/HeJ graft donors.

Sorting of pooled cutaneous lymph node cells used CD4, CD8alpha, NKG2D, NKG2ACE and other markers. Study-wide results and caveats: Clonality exceeded that of normal scalp in lesional scalp, most notably in alopecia totalis/universalis.

Germline values: CDR1 NSHNY, CDR2 SYGAGN. The CDR3 spans 14 residues. The chain recombines TRBV13-1 with TRBJ2-1; D perhaps matches TRBD2 (6 bases). This receptor was identified in a C3H/HeJ mouse with alopecia areata. The mice in this strain carry MHC haplotype H2-k. The sample consisted of CD4+ T cells sorted from a lymph node. The CDR3 protein is CASSDVGGGAEQFF. CDR3 DNA, as far as it was read: TGTGCCAGCAGTGATGTTGGGGGAGGGGCT.